This T cell receptor beta chain stems from a study of T-cell memory formation after mild COVID-19. For the study at large: TCR clusters were largely donor specific.

TCRdb processed the 5' RACE reads anew with MiXCR; each CDR3 protein has one entry. The table lists around 250,000 distinct CDR3 sequences, 15% to 20% of them singletons. At least ten counts were recorded for this clonotype. Antigen: not known. Study outcomes and limitations: There was a balanced CD4/CD8 profile in clones contracting day 15 to 85, and later expanders leaned CD4+. Some clones that responded were present in memory (sampled pre-infection), which suggests cross-reactive memory joined. Contracting clones localized mainly to CM and EM when CD4+ and mainly to EMRA when CD8+.

With V trimmed by 5 bases and J by 4 bases, 13 bases remained unmatched. The length of the CDR3 is 15 residues. Germline V gene sequence: CDR1 SQVTM, CDR2 ANQGSEA. Sequencing used PBMCs or a T cell subset sorted from them (not recorded which). The rearrangement uses TRBV29-1 and TRBJ1-2; TRBD1 aligns across 7 bases. This sequence was found in a man aged 18 to 30 who had mild COVID-19 (a few samples of this study predate the infection). Cell type and time point are not known. The CDR3, as DNA: TGCAGCGTTCTAAAGTTGACAGGGACTTCCTATGGCTACACCTTC. The encoded protein is CSVLKLTGTSYGYTF. Supplemented by reference TRBV29-1 and TRBJ1-2, the full variable domain reads SAVISQKPSRDICQRGTSLTIQCQVDSQVTMMFWYRQQPGQSLTLIATANQGSEATYESGFVIDKFPISRPNLTFSTLTVSNMSPEDSSIYLCSVLKLTGTSYGYTFGSGTRLTVV.